This T cell receptor beta chain was recovered during a study of control samples from healthy donors and cancer patients. Assay used: immunoSEQ multiplex PCR; TCRdb lists only in-frame clones, some missing. The profile shows 60,000 to 70,000 clones, about 82% of them singletons. From germline, CDR1 is MDHEN and CDR2 SYDVKM. The V gene end was trimmed by 1 base and the J gene end by 8 bases; junction bases not matched to a gene: 10. The CDR3 length is 16 residues. Sequenced: blood. The sequence was collected from a man aged 40-50 years in good health. This chain joins TRBV28 and TRBJ2-1, with 8 bases lining up with TRBD2. In nucleotides, the CDR3 is TGTGCCAGCAGTTTATATGGACTAGCCAAGCTTCATGAGCAGTTCTTC. As protein: CASSLYGLAKLHEQFF.